This T cell receptor beta chain originates from a study of CD8 T cells in ankylosing spondylitis. The authors made TCR beta libraries by quantitative 5'-RACE with molecular barcodes. TCRdb independently ran MiXCR on the 5' RACE reads; one entry per CDR3 protein. The data show about 160,000 distinct CDR3 sequences, under 45% seen once. Details on this clonotype: Antigen specificity is unknown.

Study-wide results and limits: Researchers reportedly found disease-linked clones significantly enriched in matched ankylosing spondylitis synovial fluid. Among TCR beta sequences, a motif of several highly homologous variants appeared characteristic of ankylosing spondylitis blood. Certain motif variants had earlier been reported in reactive arthritis synovial fluid and blood.

The CDR3 length is 17 residues. V lost 0 bases, J lost 2 bases, and 20 bases lay in between. The V gene's germline CDR1 is DFQATT and CDR2 SNEGSKA (reference sequence). Source material: synovial fluid, either unsorted or a sorted T cell fraction (not recorded which). The gene calls are TRBV20-1 and TRBJ2-7; tentatively, D is TRBD2 (6 bases). The sequence derives from a male donor with ankylosing spondylitis. In nucleotides, the CDR3 is TGCAGTGCTAGAGATTCGAGGCTGCTAGCGTACCCCTACGAGCAGTACTTC. It encodes CSARDSRLLAYPYEQYF.